This TCR beta chain was observed in a study of cytomegalovirus exposure and HLA in healthy donors. This CDR3 contains 16 residues. With V trimmed by 0 bases and J by 4 bases, 5 bases remained unmatched. Germline V gene sequence: CDR1 SGHTA, CDR2 FQGTGA. This clone was seen a single time. 60 Vbeta and 13 Jbeta primers were used in PCR. Libraries were prepared by immunoSEQ multiplex PCR; TCRdb keeps only in-frame clonotypes and omits some of them. The sample has some 190,000 clones, more than 70% seen once; the top ten hold 1.5% to 2%. V is TRBV7-3 and J is TRBJ2-2; TRBD2 agrees at 7 bases. Sequenced input: PBMCs. This TCR came from a man in his forties in good health and CMV-seropositive. The DNA of the CDR3 is TGTGCCAGCAGCTTAACGCCGGCTAGCGGCACCGGGGAGCTGTTTTTT. As protein: CASSLTPASGTGELFF.